Presented here are 23 T cell receptor beta chains from one specimen sequenced in a study of T cells in Graves' hyperthyroidism and ophthalmopathy. Regions amplified from RNA transcripts were the TCR beta CDR3 regions. With the HTBI primer set, the TCR CDR3 went through a first round of RT-PCR. From the multiplex PCR reads, TCRdb called clonotypes with MiXCR, one entry per CDR3 protein. The sample lists around 390,000 distinct CDR3 sequences, roughly 14% seen once, with 15% to 20% in the top ten. The specimen sequenced was blood. The receptors were gathered from a woman under 40 with Graves' ophthalmopathy.

Ten or more counts support this clonotype. The chain combines TRBV30 with TRBJ1-5; maybe TRBD1 (5 bases). Germline V lookup: CDR1 GTSNPN, CDR2 SVGIG (reference sequence). The ends were cut back, 4 bases at V and 2 bases at J, with 12 bases in the middle. CDR3 length: 14 amino acids. The CDR3, as DNA: TGTGCCTGGACCCGCACGGGGGGCAATCAGCCCCAGCATTTT. The encoded protein is CAWTRTGGNQPQHF.

This clonotype was counted many times. J is TRBJ2-5 and V is TRBV2; no clear D. V was pared by 7 bases and J by 2 bases, with 11 bases between. The germline CDR1 and CDR2 sequences are SNHLY and FYNNEI. This CDR3 spans 13 amino acids. CDR3 residues: CASTGGDQETQYF. The CDR3 bases are TGTGCCAGCACAGGCGGAGATCAAGAGACCCAGTACTTC.

This clonotype was detected only a few times. A much larger clone lies one base from this, so it may be a read error. The chain has TRBV24-1 and TRBJ2-3; D tentatively fits TRBD1 or TRBD2 (5 bases each). The CDR3 totals 18 residues. V gave up 8 bases and J gave up 4 bases, with 27 bases separating them. Germline V CDR1 and CDR2: KGHDR, SFDVKD. This chain's CDR3 is CATNDLSRDPNLPDTQYF. The CDR3 region has the DNA TGTGCCACCAATGACTTGAGTCGGGACCCGAACCTCCCAGATACGCAGTATTTT.

There are a few counts of this clonotype. The V and J genes are TRBV5-1 and TRBJ2-1, with TRBD1 matching 8 bases. The junction had 7 bases not matched to a gene; V was cut back by 2 bases and J by 6 bases. Germline V gives CDR1 SGHRS, CDR2 YFSETQ. The CDR3 runs to 15 residues. CDR3 sequence: CASSFFPTGANEQFF. In DNA, the CDR3 is TGCGCCAGCAGCTTTTTCCCGACAGGGGCCAATGAGCAGTTCTTC.

This clonotype was seen repeatedly, ten times or more. The chain carries TRBV20-1 and TRBJ2-7; D is unclear. Germline CDR1 DFQATT, CDR2 SNEGSKA (reference sequence). The CDR3 has 14 residues. V gave up 4 bases and J gave up 3 bases, with 16 bases separating them. CDR3 sequence: CSATKLVRVYEQYF. CDR3 in DNA: TGCAGTGCTACAAAGTTGGTCCGTGTCTACGAGCAGTACTTC.

Points on this clonotype: A read error is possible here, since a much larger clone lies one base away. The chain combines TRBV6-2 or TRBV6-3 with TRBJ2-5; TRBD2 might be the D (6 bases). This CDR3 is built from 11 residues. The germline V gene has CDR1 MNHEY and CDR2 SVGEGT. The CDR3 DNA follows: TGTGACAGCAACGGGGGTGAGACCCAGTACTTC. It is translated as CDSNGGETQYF.

Many counts were recorded for this clonotype. This chain links TRBV27 with TRBJ2-1; D is unresolved. The CDR3 loop spans 15 amino acids. Trimming removed 3 bases from V and 3 bases from J, with 12 bases in between. CDR1 is MNHEY, CDR2 SMNVEV, per germline (reference sequence). DNA of the CDR3: TGTGCCAGCAGTTTGGTCAAAACCCGCTACAATGAGCAGTTCTTC. This codes for CASSLVKTRYNEQFF.

The chain links TRBV19 to TRBJ2-2, with D possibly matching TRBD1 (5 bases). There are 14 residues in the CDR3. With 10 bases removed from V and 1 base from J, the gap between germline ends came to 13 bases. Germline CDR1 reads LNHDA; CDR2 reads SQIVND (reference sequence). CDR3 DNA sequence: TGTGCCACCCAGACAGAGAAGAACACCGGGGAGCTGTTTTTT. As protein: CATQTEKNTGELFF.

The chain joins TRBV5-1 to TRBJ2-2; 12 nucleotides line up with TRBD2. Per the germline V gene, CDR1 is SGHRS and CDR2 is YFSETQ. This CDR3 has 16 amino acids. V lost 4 bases and J lost 6; bases outside the gene matches: 7. CDR3 in DNA: TGCGCCAGCAGCCGAGACGGGACTAGCGGGTCCGGGGAGCTGTTTTTT. Amino acid sequence: CASSRDGTSGSGELFF.

At least ten counts were recorded for this clonotype. The chain carries TRBV5-1 and TRBJ2-1, with 8 nucleotides matching TRBD1. Germline V gene data show CDR1 as SGHRS and CDR2 as YFSETQ. V lost 3 bases, J lost 3 bases, and 8 bases stayed unmatched. The CDR3 totals 16 residues. The CDR3, as DNA: TGCGCCAGCAGCTCTCCCCCGGGACAGGACTACAATGAGCAGTTCTTC. It yields the protein CASSSPPGQDYNEQFF. Filled out from reference TRBV5-1 and TRBJ2-1, the complete variable domain reads KAGVTQTPRYLIKTRGQQVTLSCSPISGHRSVSWYQQTPGQGLQFLFEYFSETQRNKGNFPGRFSGRQFSNSRSEMNVSTLELGDSALYLCASSSPPGQDYNEQFFGPGTRLTVL.

V and J are TRBV27 and TRBJ1-6; TRBD1 aligns across 9 bases. The CDR3 length is 14 residues. Germline CDR1 reads MNHEY; CDR2 reads SMNVEV (reference sequence). V gave up 6 bases and J gave up 10 bases; unmatched junction bases: 7. The CDR3 reads CASRRGTGSSPLHF. As DNA, the CDR3 is TGTGCCAGCAGACGAGGGACAGGGTCCTCACCCCTCCACTTT.

The rearrangement joins TRBV11-2 to TRBJ2-5, with a tentative D call TRBD2 (5 bases). In germline, CDR1 is SGHAT, CDR2 FQNNGV. The CDR3 has 16 amino acids. V lost 6 bases to trimming and J lost 5 bases, with 22 bases between them. The CDR3 reads CASRRTTHPWRETQYF. The CDR3 DNA is TGTGCCAGCAGGCGGACGACACACCCTTGGAGGGAGACCCAGTACTTC.

This clonotype was seen many times. The chain combines TRBV6-1 with TRBJ2-3; perhaps D is TRBD1 or TRBD2 (6 bases each). Trimming left V 5 bases short and J 0 bases short, with 15 bases between. CDR3 length: 16 residues. Germline V lookup: CDR1 MNHNS, CDR2 SASEGT. The CDR3 sequence is CASSLRGRGSTDTQYF. As DNA, the CDR3 is TGTGCCAGCAGTCTACGGGGGCGAGGGAGCACAGATACGCAGTATTTT.

The sample holds many counts of this clonotype. The chain recombines TRBV18 with TRBJ2-7; the D is unclear. Germline V gives CDR1 KGHSH, CDR2 LQKENI. V was pared by 6 bases and J by 6 bases, with 18 bases between. CDR3 size: 14 residues. The CDR3 spells CASSPRSSRSEQYF. The CDR3 DNA follows: TGTGCCAGCTCCCCGCGGTCAAGCCGGAGCGAGCAGTACTTC.

V usage is TRBV29-1 and J usage is TRBJ2-2, with unresolved D. This CDR3 contains 14 residues. Trimming stripped 7 bases from V and 5 bases from J, with 17 bases between. Germline CDR1 SQVTM, CDR2 ANQGSEA. Here the CDR3 reads CSARVASETGELFF. CDR3 DNA: TGCAGCGCCCGGGTGGCCAGCGAGACCGGGGAGCTGTTTTTT.

There are many counts of this clonotype. J is TRBJ2-5 and V is TRBV2; TRBD2 matches 8 bases. Trimming cost V 10 bases and J 4 bases; bases outside gene matches: 8. This CDR3 region has 13 residues. In germline, CDR1 is SNHLY, CDR2 FYNNEI. The CDR3 DNA follows: TGTGCCAACAGGGAGCGGGAGACAGAGACCCAGTACTTC. Its protein product is CANRERETETQYF.

Concerning this clonotype: It is likely a read error, because the conserved phenylalanine at the end of the CDR3 is missing. The CDR3 loop reads CASSLRATGELFL. In nucleotides, the CDR3 is TGTGCCAGCAGCTTAAGGGCTACCGGGGAGCTGTTTCTT. The chain carries TRBV7-6 and TRBJ2-2; D gene uncertain. The CDR3 loop spans 13 amino acids. Germline CDR1 SGHVS, CDR2 FNYEAQ. Trimming removed 2 bases from V and 5 bases from J, with 6 bases in between.

This clonotype was recorded at least ten times. The chain couples TRBV7-2 to TRBJ2-2, with TRBD1 as a possible D gene (6 bases). CDR3 length: 15 amino acids. The germline V and J ends were trimmed by 0 bases and 6 bases, with 11 bases remaining between them. Germline V gives CDR1 SGHTA, CDR2 FQGNSA. This CDR3 reads CASSLAPKGAGELFF. The CDR3 DNA sequence: TGTGCCAGCAGCTTAGCGCCAAAGGGGGCCGGGGAGCTGTTTTTT.

This clonotype has at least ten counts. DNA for the CDR3: TGCAGTGCCAGACAGGGGGTGGATGAGCAGTTCTTC. Translation: CSARQGVDEQFF. The chain combines TRBV20-1 with TRBJ2-1, with 9 nucleotides matching TRBD1. The CDR3 is made up of 12 amino acids. Trimming removed 6 bases from V and 8 bases from J; junction bases left unmatched: 5. Germline assignment: CDR1 DFQATT and CDR2 SNEGSKA (reference sequence).

V is TRBV13 and J is TRBJ1-1; D is possibly TRBD1 (5 bases). Looked up from germline, CDR1 is PRHDT and CDR2 is FYEKMQ (reference sequence). The CDR3 contains 15 residues. Trimming took 5 bases from V and 3 from J, leaving 16 bases between them. In nucleotides, the CDR3 is TGTGCCAGCAGCCGAGAAATAGCGGGGCACACTGAAGCTTTCTTT. Its translation is CASSREIAGHTEAFF.

This clonotype showed up many times. V usage is TRBV28 and J usage is TRBJ1-5; D is unresolved. V was clipped by 2 bases and J by 5 bases, with 4 bases between them. The CDR3 is 12 residues long. The germline V gene has CDR1 MDHEN and CDR2 SYDVKM. The CDR3 spells CASSLNYQPQHF. CDR3 DNA: TGTGCCAGCAGTTTAAACTATCAGCCCCAGCATTTT.

This clonotype has a count of ten or more. The V and J genes are TRBV30 and TRBJ2-4; TRBD1 matches at 7 bases. With 3 bases clipped from V and 8 bases from J, the junction kept 10 bases outside the gene matches. CDR3 length: 14 residues. Per germline, CDR1 GTSNPN and CDR2 SVGIG (reference sequence). The CDR3 is CAWSRTGVRDIQYF. For the CDR3, the DNA is TGTGCCTGGAGCCGGACAGGAGTGAGGGACATTCAGTACTTC. Using reference TRBV30 and TRBJ2-4 for the parts outside the CDR3, the full variable domain is SQTIHQWPATLVQPVGSPLSLECTVEGTSNPNLYWYRQAAGRGLQLLFYSVGIGQISSEVPQNLSASRPQDRQFILSSKKLLLSDSGFYLCAWSRTGVRDIQYFGAGTRLSVL.

On this clonotype itself: This may arise from a read error, as a much more abundant clone is one base away. The chain uses TRBV6-2 or TRBV6-3 and TRBJ2-5; D is perhaps TRBD1 or TRBD2 (5 bases each). V shed 7 bases and J shed 5 bases, with 23 bases lying between them. There are 16 residues in the CDR3. CDR1 is MNHEY and CDR2 is SVGEGT in the germline V gene. CDR3 in amino acids: CASTSRGPAIRETQYF. Written as DNA, the CDR3 is TGTGCCAGCACCTCCCGGGGACCAGCGATCCGGGAGACCCAGTACTTC.